One sample yielded the 10 T cell receptor beta chains listed below, sequenced in a study of read filtering for tumor transcriptome and immune sequencing. Molecular barcoded adaptors covering alpha/delta and beta/gamma chains were used on approximately 400 ng RNA. Via MiXCR, TCRdb re-called the reads, giving one row per CDR3 protein. The table shows tens of thousands of distinct CDR3 sequences, with around 19% occurring only once. The specimen was a population of CD138-negative cells sorted from bone marrow. The receptors were sampled from a donor at least 40 years old with multiple myeloma.

This clonotype has a count of ten or more. V and J are TRBV5-1 and TRBJ2-5; TRBD2 might be the D (5 bases). The germline V gene has CDR1 SGHRS and CDR2 YFSETQ. This CDR3 comprises 14 residues. V was pared by 5 bases and J by 3 bases, with 14 bases between. The CDR3 DNA sequence: TGCGCCAGCAGGAGGGATGGAGGAAAAGAGACCCAGTACTTC. Its translation is CASRRDGGKETQYF.

A note on this clonotype: A much bigger clone sits one base away, suggesting this may be a read error. The chain couples TRBV20-1 to TRBJ2-1; the D is unclear. The CDR3 consists of 16 residues. Germline loops: CDR1 DFQATT, CDR2 SNEGSKA (reference sequence). The V gene lost 0 bases and the J gene lost 0 bases, with 12 bases spanning the gap. The CDR3 protein is CSARDPASSSYNEQFF. DNA of the CDR3: TGCAGTGCTAGAGATCCGGCGAGTAGCTCCTACAATGAGCAGTTCTTC.

This clonotype was observed many times. The chain links TRBV11-3 to TRBJ1-1, with a possible D match to TRBD1 (5 bases). The V gene's germline CDR1 is SGHNT and CDR2 YENEEA. The CDR3 length is 16 residues. Trimming shortened V by 1 base and J by 5 bases, and 17 bases separated the two germline ends. CDR3 region: CASSLVRRGVGTEAFF. CDR3 sequence (DNA): TGTGCCAGCAGCTTAGTCCGGAGGGGCGTAGGGACTGAAGCTTTCTTT.

The chain employs TRBV19 and TRBJ2-2, with D tentatively TRBD1 (6 bases). Per germline, CDR1 LNHDA and CDR2 SQIVND (reference sequence). V lost 5 bases and J 4 bases, leaving 17 bases between the germline ends. The CDR3 runs 16 residues. CDR3 protein: CASSSSWTAATGELFF. As DNA, the CDR3 is TGTGCCAGTAGTTCCTCCTGGACAGCGGCCACCGGGGAGCTGTTTTTT.

Of note for this clonotype: This may be a read error: a much more frequent sequence differs by one nucleotide. J is TRBJ1-1 and V is TRBV11-3; unclear D gene. Per the germline V gene, CDR1 is SGHNT and CDR2 is YENEEA. The CDR3 is 15 amino acids. V lost 5 bases and J lost 5, with 18 bases in between. The CDR3 nucleotides read TGTGCCAGCAGCGTCGGATCGGATCCGAAAACTGAAGCTTTCTTT. It codes for CASSVGSDPKTEAFF.

V is TRBV6-2 or TRBV6-3 and J is TRBJ2-3, with unresolved D. The better agreement between TRBJ1-5 and the DNA end casts doubt on the J call. Germline CDR1 MNHEY, CDR2 SVGEGT. CDR3 length: 19 residues. The CDR3 region is CASSYDLLGRQTSTDTQHF. In DNA, the CDR3 is TGTGCCAGCAGCTATGACTTGCTCGGCCGCCAAACTAGCACAGATACGCAGCATTTT.

This clonotype was seen repeatedly, ten times or more. V is TRBV11-2 and J is TRBJ2-7; 9 bases agree with TRBD2. V shed 1 base and J 3 bases; nucleotides not matched to a gene: 7. The CDR3 has 16 amino acids. Germline V CDR1 and CDR2: SGHAT, FQNNGV. The CDR3 loop reads CASSLGTSDYSYEQYF. CDR3 sequence (DNA): TGTGCCAGCAGCTTAGGGACTAGCGATTACAGCTACGAGCAGTACTTC.

This clonotype was recorded at least ten times. The chain joins TRBV2 to TRBJ1-2, with D perhaps matching TRBD1 (5 bases). Germline V CDR1 and CDR2: SNHLY, FYNNEI. This CDR3 is built from 14 residues. The germline V and J ends were trimmed by 4 bases and 5 bases, with 14 bases remaining between them. In DNA, the CDR3 is TGTGCCAGCAGTGGAACGGGACTGGAGTATGGCTACACCTTC. This translates into CASSGTGLEYGYTF.

In this sample, this clonotype turned up many times. V is TRBV12-3 or TRBV12-4 and J is TRBJ1-4; no clear D gene. The V and J ends lost 3 bases and 2 bases respectively, with 7 bases between them. The CDR3 totals 14 residues. The CDR3 spells CASSLRRTNEKLFF. CDR3 in DNA: TGTGCCAGCAGTTTGAGACGGACTAATGAAAAACTGTTTTTT.

In this sample, this clonotype turned up a few times. V is TRBV9 and J is TRBJ2-7; D is tentatively TRBD1 or TRBD2 (5 bases each). Deletions cut 0 bases from V and 3 bases from J, with 16 bases between. This CDR3 contains 16 residues. Germline V gene sequence: CDR1 SGDLS, CDR2 YYNGEE. CDR3 protein: CASSVGSRGSGYEQYF. The CDR3 DNA sequence: TGTGCCAGCAGCGTAGGGAGTAGGGGAAGCGGCTACGAGCAGTACTTC.